The 7 T cell receptor beta chains listed next were all sequenced from one sample in a study of CD8+CD57+ T cells in acquired aplastic anemia. Profiles of TCR beta VDJ and CDR3 were generated from a genomic DNA template. Each CDR3 protein is one row after TCRdb ran MiXCR on the reads. The sample holds 350,000 to 450,000 distinct CDR3 sequences, approximately 70% seen once. The sample taken for sequencing was sorted CD4+, CD8+, or CD8+CD57+ T cells (not recorded which) from PBMCs. These TCRs come from a human donor in good health, serving as a control.

This clonotype was found many times. The rearrangement uses TRBV4-1 and TRBJ1-3, with D maybe TRBD1 (5 bases). The germline V and J ends were trimmed by 0 bases and 0 bases, with 21 bases remaining between them. This CDR3 contains 20 residues. Germline V gene sequence: CDR1 MGHRA, CDR2 YSYEKL. This chain's CDR3 is CASSQDRGRGRGVSGNTIYF. The CDR3 bases are TGCGCCAGCAGCCAAGATCGGGGACGGGGCCGTGGAGTCTCTGGAAACACCATATATTTT.

V is TRBV20-1 and J is TRBJ1-6, with a tentative D call TRBD1 (5 bases). The CDR3 is 17 residues long. The V end lost 6 bases, the J end lost 0 bases, and 18 bases lay between the germline ends. Germline CDR1 is DFQATT and CDR2 is SNEGSKA (reference sequence). The CDR3 loop reads CSAIAGARTSYNSPLHF. The CDR3 DNA is TGCAGTGCAATCGCCGGGGCTAGGACCTCCTATAATTCACCCCTCCACTTT.

This clonotype has just a few counts. V usage is TRBV20-1 and J usage is TRBJ2-7, with no clear D. The CDR3 covers 14 residues. Germline V gene lookup returns CDR1 DFQATT and CDR2 SNEGSKA (reference sequence). Trimming took off 7 bases at V and 6 bases at J, with 22 bases between the two ends. This CDR3 reads CSVKIRNTWGEQYF. The CDR3 DNA follows: TGCAGTGTAAAGATCCGGAACACCTGGGGCGAGCAGTACTTC.

This sequence joins TRBV2 and TRBJ2-7; 7 bases fit TRBD2. V lost 7 bases, J lost 6 bases, and 15 bases stayed unmatched. From germline, CDR1 is SNHLY and CDR2 FYNNEI. This CDR3 is built from 15 residues. CDR3 sequence (DNA): TGTGCCAGCAACCCCTCGGGGGGTCTTACCCGCGAGCAGTACTTC. The encoded protein is CASNPSGGLTREQYF.

Many counts were recorded for this clonotype. The chain combines TRBV27 with TRBJ2-2; D not certain. The ends were cut back, 6 bases at V and 5 bases at J, with 10 bases in the middle. This CDR3 has 13 amino acids. Germline-derived CDR1 and CDR2 are MNHEY and SMNVEV (reference sequence). This chain's CDR3 is CASRERPTGELFF. The DNA for the CDR3 is TGTGCCAGCAGAGAGAGGCCTACCGGGGAGCTGTTTTTT.

With regard to this clonotype: The CDR3 does not end in the conserved phenylalanine or tryptophan, so this is likely a read error. The DNA is omitted, as the CDR3 cannot be located on it reliably, and the CDR3 follows TCRdb's listing. The chain is built from TRBV19 and TRBJ1-1. Germline V lookup: CDR1 LNHDA, CDR2 SQIVND (reference sequence). The CDR3 comprises 13 residues, both ends counted. CDR3 sequence: CASIGGLNTAAYT.

On this clonotype: The junction does not match germline at one end; this may be a read error. The V gene is TRBV7-9, the J gene TRBJ2-5; 10 bases line up with TRBD2. The CDR3 totals 17 residues. The germline CDR1 and CDR2 sequences are SEHNR and FQNEAQ (reference sequence). The CDR3 bases are TGTGCCAGCAGCACCCGGACCAGCGGGAGGGAACAAGCGACCCAGTACTTC. Encoded protein: CASSTRTSGREQATQYF.